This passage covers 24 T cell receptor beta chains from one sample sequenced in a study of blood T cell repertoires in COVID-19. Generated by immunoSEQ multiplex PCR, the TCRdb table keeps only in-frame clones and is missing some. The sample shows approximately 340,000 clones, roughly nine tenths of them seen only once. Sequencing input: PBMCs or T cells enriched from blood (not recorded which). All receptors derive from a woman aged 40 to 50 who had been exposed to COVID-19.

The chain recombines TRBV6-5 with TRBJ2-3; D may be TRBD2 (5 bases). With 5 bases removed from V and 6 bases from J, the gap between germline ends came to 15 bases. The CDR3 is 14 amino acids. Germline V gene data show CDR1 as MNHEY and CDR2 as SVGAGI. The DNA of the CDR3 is TGTGCCAGCAGTATTCGGGGTCCGCGGGATACGCAGTATTTT. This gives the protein CASSIRGPRDTQYF.

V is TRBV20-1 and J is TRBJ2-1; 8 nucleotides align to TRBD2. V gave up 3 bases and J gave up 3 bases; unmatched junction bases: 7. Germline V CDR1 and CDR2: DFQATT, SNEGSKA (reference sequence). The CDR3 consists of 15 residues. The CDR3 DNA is TGCAGTGCTAGTGCACTAGCGGCGAACTACAATGAGCAGTTCTTC. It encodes CSASALAANYNEQFF.

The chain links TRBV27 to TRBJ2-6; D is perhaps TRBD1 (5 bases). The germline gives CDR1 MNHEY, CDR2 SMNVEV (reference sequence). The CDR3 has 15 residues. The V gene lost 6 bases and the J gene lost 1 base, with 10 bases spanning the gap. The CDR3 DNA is TGTGCCAGCAGAACAGGAGCTTCTGGGGCCAACGTCCTGACTTTC. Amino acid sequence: CASRTGASGANVLTF.

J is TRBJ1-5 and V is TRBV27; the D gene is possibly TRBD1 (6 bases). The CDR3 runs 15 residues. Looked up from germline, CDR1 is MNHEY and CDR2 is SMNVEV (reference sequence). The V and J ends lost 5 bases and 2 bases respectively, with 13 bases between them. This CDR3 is CASSNTGFGNQPQHF. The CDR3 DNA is TGTGCCAGCAGTAACACAGGGTTCGGCAATCAGCCCCAGCATTTT.

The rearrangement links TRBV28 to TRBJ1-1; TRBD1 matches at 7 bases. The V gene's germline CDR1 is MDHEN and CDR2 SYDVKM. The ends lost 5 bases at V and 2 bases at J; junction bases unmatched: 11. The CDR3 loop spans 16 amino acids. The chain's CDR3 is CASSLNAGTANTEAFF. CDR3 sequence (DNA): TGTGCCAGCAGTCTGAATGCCGGGACAGCTAACACTGAAGCTTTCTTT.

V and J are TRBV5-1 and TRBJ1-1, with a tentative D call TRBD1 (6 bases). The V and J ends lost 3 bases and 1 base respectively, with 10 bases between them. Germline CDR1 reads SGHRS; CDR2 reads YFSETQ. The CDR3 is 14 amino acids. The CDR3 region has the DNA TGCGCCAGCAGCTCGGACAGTCGGAACACTGAAGCTTTCTTT. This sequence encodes CASSSDSRNTEAFF.

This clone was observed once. The CDR3 DNA is TGTGCCTGGCAAGGGGGCGACAGCTTCACCGGGGAGCTGTTTTTT. Protein product: CAWQGGDSFTGELFF. The V and J genes are TRBV30 and TRBJ2-2; the match to TRBD1 covers 7 bases. Germline V gene lookup returns CDR1 GTSNPN and CDR2 SVGIG (reference sequence). V gave up 5 bases and J gave up 4 bases; unmatched junction bases: 10. CDR3 length: 15 residues.

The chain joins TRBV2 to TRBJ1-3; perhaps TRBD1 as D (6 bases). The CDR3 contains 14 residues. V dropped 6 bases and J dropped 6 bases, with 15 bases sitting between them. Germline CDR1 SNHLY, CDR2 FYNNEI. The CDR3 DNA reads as TGTGCCAGCAGCGAGACAGGACAAAAAAACACCATATATTTT. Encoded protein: CASSETGQKNTIYF.

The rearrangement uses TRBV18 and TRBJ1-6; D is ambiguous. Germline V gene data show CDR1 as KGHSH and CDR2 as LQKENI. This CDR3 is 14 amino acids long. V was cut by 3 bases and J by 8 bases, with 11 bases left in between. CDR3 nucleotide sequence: TGTGCCAGCTCACCGTCCGGGAGGGATTCACCCCTCCACTTT. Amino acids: CASSPSGRDSPLHF.

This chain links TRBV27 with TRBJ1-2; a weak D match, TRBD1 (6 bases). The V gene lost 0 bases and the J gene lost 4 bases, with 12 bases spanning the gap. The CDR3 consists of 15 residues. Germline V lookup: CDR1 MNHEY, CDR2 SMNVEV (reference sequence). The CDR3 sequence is CASSLSPGELYGYTF. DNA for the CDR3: TGTGCCAGCAGTTTATCCCCAGGGGAACTCTATGGCTACACCTTC.

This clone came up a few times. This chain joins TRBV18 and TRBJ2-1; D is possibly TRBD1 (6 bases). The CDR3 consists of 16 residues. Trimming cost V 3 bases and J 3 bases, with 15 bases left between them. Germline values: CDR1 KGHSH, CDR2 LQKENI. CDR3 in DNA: TGTGCCAGCTCACCGAAAGGGACACCTAACTACAATGAGCAGTTCTTC. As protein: CASSPKGTPNYNEQFF.

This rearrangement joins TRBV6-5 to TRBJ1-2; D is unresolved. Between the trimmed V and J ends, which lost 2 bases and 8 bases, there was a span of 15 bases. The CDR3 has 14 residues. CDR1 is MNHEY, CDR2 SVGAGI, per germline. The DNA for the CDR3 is TGTGCCAGCAGTTACGAAGGAGGACCCCGCGGCTACACCTTC. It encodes CASSYEGGPRGYTF.

DNA of the CDR3: TGTGCCACCAGTGATTTCCCAGCGGGAGGGGGAGATACGCAGTATTTT. Translated, it gives CATSDFPAGGGDTQYF. The chain links TRBV24-1 to TRBJ2-3; 10 nucleotides agree with TRBD2. The trim removed 1 base at V and 5 bases at J, leaving 5 bases unmatched. The germline CDR1 and CDR2 sequences are KGHDR and SFDVKD. CDR3 length: 16 amino acids.

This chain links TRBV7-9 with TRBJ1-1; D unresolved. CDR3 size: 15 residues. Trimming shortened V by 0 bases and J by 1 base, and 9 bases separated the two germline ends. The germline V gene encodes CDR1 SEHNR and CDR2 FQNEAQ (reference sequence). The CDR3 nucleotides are TGTGCCAGCAGCTTAGCGCAGTGGGCGAACACTGAAGCTTTCTTT. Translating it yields CASSLAQWANTEAFF.

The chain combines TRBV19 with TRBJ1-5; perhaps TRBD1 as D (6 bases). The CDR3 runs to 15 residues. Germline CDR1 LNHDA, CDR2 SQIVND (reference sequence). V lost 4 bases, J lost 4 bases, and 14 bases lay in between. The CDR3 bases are TGTGCCAGTAGTACCCGCCAGGACAGAAATCAGCCCCAGCATTTT. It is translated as CASSTRQDRNQPQHF.

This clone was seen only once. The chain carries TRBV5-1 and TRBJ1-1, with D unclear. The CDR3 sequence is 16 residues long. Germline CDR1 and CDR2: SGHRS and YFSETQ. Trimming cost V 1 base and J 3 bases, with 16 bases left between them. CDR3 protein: CASSLLVGSIDTEAFF. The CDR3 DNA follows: TGCGCCAGCAGCTTGTTGGTGGGTAGCATCGACACTGAAGCTTTCTTT.

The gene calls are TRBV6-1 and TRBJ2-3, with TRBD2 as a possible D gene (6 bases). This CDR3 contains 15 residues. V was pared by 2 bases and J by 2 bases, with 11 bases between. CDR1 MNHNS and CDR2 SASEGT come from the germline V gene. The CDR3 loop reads CASSEPGLFTDTQYF. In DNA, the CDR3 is TGTGCCAGCAGTGAACCGGGACTCTTCACAGATACGCAGTATTTT.

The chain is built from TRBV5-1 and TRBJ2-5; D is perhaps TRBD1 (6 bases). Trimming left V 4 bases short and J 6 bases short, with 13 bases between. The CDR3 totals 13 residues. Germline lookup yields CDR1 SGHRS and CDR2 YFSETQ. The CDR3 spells CASSATGTQTQYF. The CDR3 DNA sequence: TGCGCCAGCAGCGCCACAGGGACCCAGACCCAGTACTTC.

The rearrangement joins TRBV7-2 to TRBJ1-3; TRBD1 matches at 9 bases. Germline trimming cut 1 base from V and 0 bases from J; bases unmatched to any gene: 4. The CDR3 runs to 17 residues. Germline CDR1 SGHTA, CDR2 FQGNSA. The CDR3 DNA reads TGTGCCAGCAGCTTAGTGGGACAGGGTAGCTCTGGAAACACCATATATTTT. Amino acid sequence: CASSLVGQGSSGNTIYF.

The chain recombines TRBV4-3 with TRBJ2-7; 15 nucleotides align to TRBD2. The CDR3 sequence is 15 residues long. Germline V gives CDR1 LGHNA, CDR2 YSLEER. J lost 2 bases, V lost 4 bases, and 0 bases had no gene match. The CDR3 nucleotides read TGCGCCAGCAGCCGGACTAGCGGGGGGGCCTACGAGCAGTACTTC. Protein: CASSRTSGGAYEQYF.

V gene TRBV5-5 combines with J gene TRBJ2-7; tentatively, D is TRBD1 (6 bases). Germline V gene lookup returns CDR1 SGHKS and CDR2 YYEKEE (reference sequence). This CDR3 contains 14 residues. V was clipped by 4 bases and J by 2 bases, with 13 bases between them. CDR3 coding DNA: TGTGCCAGCAGCCCCAGGGGTTCAGCCTACGAGCAGTACTTC. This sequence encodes CASSPRGSAYEQYF. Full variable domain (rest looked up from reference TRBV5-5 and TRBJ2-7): DAGVTQSPTHLIKTRGQQVTLRCSPISGHKSVSWYQQVLGQGPQFIFQYYEKEERGRGNFPDRFSARQFPNYSSELNVNALLLGDSALYLCASSPRGSAYEQYFGPGTRLTVT.

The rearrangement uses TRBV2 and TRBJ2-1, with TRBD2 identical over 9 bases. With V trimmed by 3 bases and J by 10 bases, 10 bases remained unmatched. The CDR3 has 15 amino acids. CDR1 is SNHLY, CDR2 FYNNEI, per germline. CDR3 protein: CASSELAGGLREQFF. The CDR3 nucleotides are TGTGCCAGCAGTGAGCTGGCGGGGGGGCTGCGGGAGCAGTTCTTC.

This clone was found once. CDR3 amino acids: CASSLPRPNYGYTF. CDR3 coding DNA: TGCGCCAGCAGCTTGCCCAGGCCTAACTATGGCTACACCTTC. The chain couples TRBV5-1 to TRBJ1-2; D is ambiguous. This CDR3 spans 14 amino acids. V lost 1 base and J lost 0, with 7 bases in between. Germline loops: CDR1 SGHRS, CDR2 YFSETQ.

DNA of the CDR3: TGTGCCAGCTCACCGGATCGCGGACTAGCATTCTTC. Its translation is CASSPDRGLAFF. The V gene is TRBV18, the J gene TRBJ2-1; TRBD2 aligns across 8 bases. V lost 3 bases, J lost 16 bases, and 8 bases stayed unmatched. This CDR3 contains 12 residues. The germline V gene has CDR1 KGHSH and CDR2 LQKENI.